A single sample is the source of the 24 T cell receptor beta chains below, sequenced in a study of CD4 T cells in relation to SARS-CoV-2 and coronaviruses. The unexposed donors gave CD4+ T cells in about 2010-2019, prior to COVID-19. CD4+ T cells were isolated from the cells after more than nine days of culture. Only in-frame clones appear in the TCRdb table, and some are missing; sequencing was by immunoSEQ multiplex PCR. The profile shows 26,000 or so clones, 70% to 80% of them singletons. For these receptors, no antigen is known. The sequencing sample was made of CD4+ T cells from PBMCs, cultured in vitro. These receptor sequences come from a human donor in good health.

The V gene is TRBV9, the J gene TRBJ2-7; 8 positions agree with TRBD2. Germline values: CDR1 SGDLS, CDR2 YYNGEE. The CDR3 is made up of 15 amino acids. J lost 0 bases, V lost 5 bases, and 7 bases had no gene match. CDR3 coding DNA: TGTGCCAGCAGTCTCTCGGGAGGGGGCTCCTACGAGCAGTACTTC. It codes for CASSLSGGGSYEQYF.

The CDR3 nucleotides read TGTGCCAGCAGCCGGCCGGAGGACGGAAACACCATATATTTT. Translation gives CASSRPEDGNTIYF. The chain links TRBV6-1 to TRBJ1-3; unclear D gene. Germline V lookup: CDR1 MNHNS, CDR2 SASEGT. V was shortened by 6 bases and J by 4 bases, with 13 bases between the two germline ends. The CDR3 is 14 residues long.

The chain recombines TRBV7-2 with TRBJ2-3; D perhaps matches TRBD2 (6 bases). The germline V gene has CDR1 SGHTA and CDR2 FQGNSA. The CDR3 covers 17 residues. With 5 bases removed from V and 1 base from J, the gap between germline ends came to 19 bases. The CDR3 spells CASSPPWTTRGTDTQYF. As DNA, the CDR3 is TGTGCCAGCAGCCCCCCATGGACTACGCGCGGCACAGATACGCAGTATTTT.

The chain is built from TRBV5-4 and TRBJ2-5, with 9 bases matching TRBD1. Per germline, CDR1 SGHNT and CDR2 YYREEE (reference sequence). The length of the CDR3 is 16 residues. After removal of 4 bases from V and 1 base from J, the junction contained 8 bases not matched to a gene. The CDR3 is CASSAGTGLIQETQYF. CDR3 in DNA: TGTGCCAGCAGCGCGGGGACAGGGTTGATCCAAGAGACCCAGTACTTC.

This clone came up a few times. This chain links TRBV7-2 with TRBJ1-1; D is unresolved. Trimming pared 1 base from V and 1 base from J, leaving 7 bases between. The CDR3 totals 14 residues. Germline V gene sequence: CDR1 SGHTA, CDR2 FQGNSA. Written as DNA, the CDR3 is TGTGCCAGCAGCTTAGGACGGGAGAACACTGAAGCTTTCTTT. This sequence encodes CASSLGRENTEAFF.

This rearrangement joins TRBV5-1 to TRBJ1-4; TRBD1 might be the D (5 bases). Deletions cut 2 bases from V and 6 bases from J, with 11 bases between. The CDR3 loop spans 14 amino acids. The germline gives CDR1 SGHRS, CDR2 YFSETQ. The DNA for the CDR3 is TGCGCCAGCAGCTTCGCAGGGAAGGATGAAAAACTGTTTTTT. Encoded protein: CASSFAGKDEKLFF.

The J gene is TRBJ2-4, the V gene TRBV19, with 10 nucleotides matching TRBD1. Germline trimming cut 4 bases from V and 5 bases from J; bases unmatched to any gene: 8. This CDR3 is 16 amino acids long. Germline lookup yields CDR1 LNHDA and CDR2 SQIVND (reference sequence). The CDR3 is CASSTRTGGLENIQYF. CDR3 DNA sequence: TGTGCCAGTAGTACCCGGACAGGGGGTCTCGAAAACATTCAGTACTTC. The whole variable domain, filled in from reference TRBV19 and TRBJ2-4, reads DGGITQSPKYLFRKEGQNVTLSCEQNLNHDAMYWYRQDPGQGLRLIYYSQIVNDFQKGDIAEGYSVSREKKESFPLTVTSAQKNPTAFYLCASSTRTGGLENIQYFGAGTRLSVL.

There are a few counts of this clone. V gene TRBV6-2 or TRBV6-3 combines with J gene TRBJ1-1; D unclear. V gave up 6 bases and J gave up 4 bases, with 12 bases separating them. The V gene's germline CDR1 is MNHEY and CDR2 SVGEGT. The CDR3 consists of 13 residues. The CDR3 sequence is CASSPFVGTEAFF. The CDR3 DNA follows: TGTGCCAGCAGCCCATTCGTCGGCACTGAAGCTTTCTTT.

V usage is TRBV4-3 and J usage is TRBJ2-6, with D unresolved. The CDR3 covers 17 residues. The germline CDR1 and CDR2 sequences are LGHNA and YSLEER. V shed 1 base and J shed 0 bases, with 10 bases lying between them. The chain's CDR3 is CASSQAFQTSGANVLTF. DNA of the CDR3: TGCGCCAGCAGCCAAGCTTTCCAGACCTCTGGGGCCAACGTCCTGACTTTC.

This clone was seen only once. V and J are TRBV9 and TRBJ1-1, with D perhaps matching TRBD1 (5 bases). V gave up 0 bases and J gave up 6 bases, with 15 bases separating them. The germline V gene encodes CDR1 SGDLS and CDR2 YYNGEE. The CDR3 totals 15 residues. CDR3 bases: TGTGCCAGCAGCGTAGCCTCCGGCGGACACTCTGAAGCTTTCTTT. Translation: CASSVASGGHSEAFF. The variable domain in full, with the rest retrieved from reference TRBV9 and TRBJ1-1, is DSGVTQTPKHLITATGQRVTLRCSPRSGDLSVYWYQQSLDQGLQFLIQYYNGEERAKGNILERFSAQQFPDLHSELNLSSLELGDSALYFCASSVASGGHSEAFFGQGTRLTVV.

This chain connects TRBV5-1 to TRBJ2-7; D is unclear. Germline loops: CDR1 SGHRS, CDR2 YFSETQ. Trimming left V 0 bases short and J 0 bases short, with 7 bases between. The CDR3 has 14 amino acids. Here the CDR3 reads CASSLAGSSYEQYF. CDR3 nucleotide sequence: TGCGCCAGCAGCTTGGCAGGAAGCTCCTACGAGCAGTACTTC.

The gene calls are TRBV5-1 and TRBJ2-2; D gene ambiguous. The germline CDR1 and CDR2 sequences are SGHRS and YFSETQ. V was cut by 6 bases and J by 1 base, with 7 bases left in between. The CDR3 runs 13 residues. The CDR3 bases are TGCGCCAGCAAGGTGCAGAACACCGGGGAGCTGTTTTTT. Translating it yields CASKVQNTGELFF.

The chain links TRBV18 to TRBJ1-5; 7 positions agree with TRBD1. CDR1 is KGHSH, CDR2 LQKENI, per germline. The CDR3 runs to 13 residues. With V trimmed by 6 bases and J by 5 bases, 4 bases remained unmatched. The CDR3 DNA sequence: TGTGCCAGCTCCCTCACAGGGGATCAGCCCCAGCATTTT. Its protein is CASSLTGDQPQHF.

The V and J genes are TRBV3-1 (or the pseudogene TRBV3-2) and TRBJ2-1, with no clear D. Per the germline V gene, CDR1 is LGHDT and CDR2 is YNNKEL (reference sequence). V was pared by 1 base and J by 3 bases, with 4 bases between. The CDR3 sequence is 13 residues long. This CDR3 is CASSQGNYNEQFF. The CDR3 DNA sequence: TGTGCCAGCAGCCAAGGTAACTACAATGAGCAGTTCTTC.

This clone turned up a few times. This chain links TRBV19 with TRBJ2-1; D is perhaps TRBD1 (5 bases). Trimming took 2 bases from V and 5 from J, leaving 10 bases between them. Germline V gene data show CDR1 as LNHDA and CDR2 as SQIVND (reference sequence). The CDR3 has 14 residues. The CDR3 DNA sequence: TGTGCCAGTAGTATATCACTGGACAACAATGAGCAGTTCTTC. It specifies CASSISLDNNEQFF.

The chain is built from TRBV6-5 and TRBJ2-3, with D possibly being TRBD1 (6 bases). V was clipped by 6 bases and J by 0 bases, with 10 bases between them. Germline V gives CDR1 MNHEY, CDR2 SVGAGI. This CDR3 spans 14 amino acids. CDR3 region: CASRYTGSTDTQYF. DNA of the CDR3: TGTGCCAGCAGATACACAGGGAGCACAGATACGCAGTATTTT.

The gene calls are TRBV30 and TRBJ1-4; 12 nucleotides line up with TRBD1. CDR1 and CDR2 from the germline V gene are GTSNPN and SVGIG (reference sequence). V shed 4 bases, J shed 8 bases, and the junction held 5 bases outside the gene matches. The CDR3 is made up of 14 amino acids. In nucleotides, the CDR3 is TGTGCCTGGATGGGACAGGGGGCAGCAGAAAAACTGTTTTTT. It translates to CAWMGQGAAEKLFF.

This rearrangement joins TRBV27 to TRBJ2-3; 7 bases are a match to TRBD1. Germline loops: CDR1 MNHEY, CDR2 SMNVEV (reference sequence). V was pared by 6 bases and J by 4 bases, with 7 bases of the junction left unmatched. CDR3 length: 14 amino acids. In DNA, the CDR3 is TGTGCCAGCAGCCTGACAGGGAGCGCAGATACGCAGTATTTT. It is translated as CASSLTGSADTQYF.

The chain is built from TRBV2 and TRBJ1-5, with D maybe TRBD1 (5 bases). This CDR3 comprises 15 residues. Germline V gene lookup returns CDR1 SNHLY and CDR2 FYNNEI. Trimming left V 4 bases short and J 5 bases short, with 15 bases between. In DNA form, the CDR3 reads TGTGCCAGCAGTGGGGAGTCTCTGGGGCATCAGCCCCAGCATTTT. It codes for CASSGESLGHQPQHF.

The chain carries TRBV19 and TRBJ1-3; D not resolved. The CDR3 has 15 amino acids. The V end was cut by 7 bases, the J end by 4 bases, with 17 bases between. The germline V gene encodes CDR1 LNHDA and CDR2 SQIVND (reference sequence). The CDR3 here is CASTLRRDAGNTIYF. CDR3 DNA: TGTGCCAGTACCCTTAGGCGGGATGCCGGAAACACCATATATTTT.

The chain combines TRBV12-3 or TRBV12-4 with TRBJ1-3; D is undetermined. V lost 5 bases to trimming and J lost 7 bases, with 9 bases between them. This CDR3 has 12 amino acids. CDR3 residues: CASSTDLNTIYF. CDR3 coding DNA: TGTGCCAGCAGTACGGACCTTAACACCATATATTTT.

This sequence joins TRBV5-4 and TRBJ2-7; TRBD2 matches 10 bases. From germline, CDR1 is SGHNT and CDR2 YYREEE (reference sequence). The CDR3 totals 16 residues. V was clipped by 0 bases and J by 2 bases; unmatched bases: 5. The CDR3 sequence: CASSLELAGATYEQYF. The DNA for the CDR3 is TGTGCCAGCAGCTTGGAGCTAGCGGGGGCCACCTACGAGCAGTACTTC.

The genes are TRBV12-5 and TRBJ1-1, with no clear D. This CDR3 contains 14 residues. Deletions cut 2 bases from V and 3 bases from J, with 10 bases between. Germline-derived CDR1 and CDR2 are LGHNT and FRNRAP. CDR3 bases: TGTGCTAGTGGTTTGAACAACGCCCACACTGAAGCTTTCTTT. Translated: CASGLNNAHTEAFF.

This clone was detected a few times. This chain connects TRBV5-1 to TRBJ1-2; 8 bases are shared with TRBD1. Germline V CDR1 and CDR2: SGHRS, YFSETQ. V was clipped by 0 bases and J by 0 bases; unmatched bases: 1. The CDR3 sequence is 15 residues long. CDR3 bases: TGCGCCAGCAGCTTGGCGGGACAGGCTAACTATGGCTACACCTTC. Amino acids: CASSLAGQANYGYTF.